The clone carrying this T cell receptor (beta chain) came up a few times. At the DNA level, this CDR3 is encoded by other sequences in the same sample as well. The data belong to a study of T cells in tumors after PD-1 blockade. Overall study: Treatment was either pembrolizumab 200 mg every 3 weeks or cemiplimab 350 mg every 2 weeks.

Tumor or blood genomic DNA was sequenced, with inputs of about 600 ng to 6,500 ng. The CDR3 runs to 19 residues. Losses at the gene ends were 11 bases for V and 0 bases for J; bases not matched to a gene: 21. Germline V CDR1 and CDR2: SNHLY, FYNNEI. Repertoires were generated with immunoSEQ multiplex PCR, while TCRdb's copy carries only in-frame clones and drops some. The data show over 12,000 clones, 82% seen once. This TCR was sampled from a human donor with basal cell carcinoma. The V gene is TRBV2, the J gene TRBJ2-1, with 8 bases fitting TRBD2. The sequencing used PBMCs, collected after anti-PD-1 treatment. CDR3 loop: CAPSDGGAGVGSSYNEQFF. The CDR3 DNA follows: TGTGCCCCCAGTGACGGGGGGGCGGGGGTGGGGAGCTCCTACAATGAGCAGTTCTTC.